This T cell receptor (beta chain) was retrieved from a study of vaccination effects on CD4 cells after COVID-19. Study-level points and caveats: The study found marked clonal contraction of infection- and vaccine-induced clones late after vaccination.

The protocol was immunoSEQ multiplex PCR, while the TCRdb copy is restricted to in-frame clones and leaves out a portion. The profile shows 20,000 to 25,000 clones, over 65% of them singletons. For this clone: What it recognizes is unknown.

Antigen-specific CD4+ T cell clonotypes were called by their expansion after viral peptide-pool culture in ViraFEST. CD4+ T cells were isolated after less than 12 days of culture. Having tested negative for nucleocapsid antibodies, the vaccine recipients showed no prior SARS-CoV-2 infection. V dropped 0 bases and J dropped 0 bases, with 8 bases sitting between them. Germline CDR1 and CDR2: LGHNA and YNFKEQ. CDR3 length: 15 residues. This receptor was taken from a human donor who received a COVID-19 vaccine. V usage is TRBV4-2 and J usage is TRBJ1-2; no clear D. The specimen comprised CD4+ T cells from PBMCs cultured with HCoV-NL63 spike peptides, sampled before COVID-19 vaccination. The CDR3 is CASSQDQRANYGYTF. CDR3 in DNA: TGTGCCAGCAGCCAAGATCAACGGGCTAACTATGGCTACACCTTC.